The 21 T cell receptor beta chains presented below share a single source sample, sequenced in a study of cytomegalovirus exposure and HLA in healthy donors. The PCR made use of 60 Vbeta and 13 Jbeta primers. Generated by immunoSEQ multiplex PCR, the TCRdb table keeps only in-frame clones and is missing some. The sample lists fewer than 100,000 clones; more than 70% were seen once. Sequences were obtained from PBMCs. The receptors shown here come from a woman aged 40-49 years in good health and CMV-seronegative.

The CDR3 region is CASSGQSLMNTEAFF. CDR3 nucleotide sequence: TGTGCCAGCAGTGGACAGAGCCTAATGAACACTGAAGCTTTCTTT. V usage is TRBV2 and J usage is TRBJ1-1, with D perhaps TRBD1 (5 bases). The CDR3 totals 15 residues. The ends were cut back, 4 bases at V and 0 bases at J, with 12 bases in the middle. CDR1 and CDR2 from the germline V gene are SNHLY and FYNNEI.

The chain carries TRBV5-1 and TRBJ2-5; 9 bases map to TRBD2. The V gene's germline CDR1 is SGHRS and CDR2 YFSETQ. This CDR3 contains 15 residues. Trimming removed 3 bases from V and 5 bases from J; junction bases left unmatched: 8. This chain's CDR3 is CASSSGLAGMETQYF. DNA of the CDR3: TGCGCCAGCAGCTCTGGGCTAGCGGGGATGGAGACCCAGTACTTC.

Written as DNA, the CDR3 is TGTGCCAGCAGCTTAGGCTGGACAGGGGGCCAAGAGACCCAGTACTTC. Translation: CASSLGWTGGQETQYF. The chain recombines TRBV7-6 with TRBJ2-5; TRBD1 aligns across 10 bases. After removal of 1 base from V and 1 base from J, the junction contained 3 bases not matched to a gene. CDR3 size: 16 residues. Germline CDR1 reads SGHVS; CDR2 reads FNYEAQ. Full variable domain (missing parts from reference TRBV7-6 and TRBJ2-5): GAGVSQSPRYKVTKRGQDVALRCDPISGHVSLYWYRQALGQGPEFLTYFNYEAQQDKSGLPNDRFSAERPEGSISTLTIQRTEQRDSAMYRCASSLGWTGGQETQYFGPGTRLLVL.

The chain couples TRBV12-5 to TRBJ1-4, with D hard to call. Germline V gene sequence: CDR1 LGHNT, CDR2 FRNRAP. CDR3 length: 15 amino acids. Trimming removed 0 bases from V and 5 bases from J, with 10 bases in between. The CDR3 here is CASGLVLGRNEKLFF. The CDR3 coding sequence is TGTGCTAGTGGTTTGGTACTGGGGAGGAATGAAAAACTGTTTTTT.

This clone was picked up one time. The rearrangement joins TRBV10-3 to TRBJ2-5; the D gene is possibly TRBD1 (6 bases). The CDR3 length is 16 residues. Germline CDR1 ENHRY, CDR2 SYGVKD. V lost 5 bases to trimming and J lost 3 bases, with 19 bases between them. This CDR3 is CAISRIQGQTKETQYF. For the CDR3, the DNA is TGTGCCATCAGTCGTATCCAAGGACAGACAAAAGAGACCCAGTACTTC.

The genes are TRBV6-5 and TRBJ2-1, with TRBD1 identical over 8 bases. V shed 2 bases and J 2 bases; nucleotides not matched to a gene: 5. The germline V gene encodes CDR1 MNHEY and CDR2 SVGAGI. The CDR3 has 16 amino acids. CDR3 region: CASSYAGTGTYNEQFF. The CDR3 nucleotides are TGTGCCAGCAGTTACGCCGGGACAGGCACCTACAATGAGCAGTTCTTC.

This clone has a handful of counts. This sequence joins TRBV14 and TRBJ1-1, with D maybe TRBD1 (5 bases). The V gene's germline CDR1 is SGHDN and CDR2 FVKESK. V shed 3 bases and J shed 7 bases, with 9 bases lying between them. The CDR3 totals 12 residues. This CDR3 reads CASSHGGSEAFF. The CDR3 DNA reads as TGTGCCAGCAGCCACGGGGGGAGTGAAGCTTTCTTT.

This chain uses TRBV4-1 with TRBJ1-2; D may be TRBD1 (6 bases). The CDR3 runs to 12 residues. CDR1 MGHRA and CDR2 YSYEKL come from the germline V gene. Deletions cut 4 bases from V and 7 bases from J, with 10 bases between. The DNA of the CDR3 is TGCGCCAGCAGCCCGACAGGCCTTGGCTACACCTTC. Translated: CASSPTGLGYTF.

The chain combines TRBV7-2 with TRBJ2-1; 8 bases are a match to TRBD1. V trimming: 0 bases; J trimming: 6 bases; junction bases outside the gene matches: 4. The length of the CDR3 is 15 residues. Germline-derived CDR1 and CDR2 are SGHTA and FQGNSA. CDR3 sequence (DNA): TGTGCCAGCAGCTTAGCAACAGGGGGTATCAATGAGCAGTTCTTC. Its translation: CASSLATGGINEQFF.

In the case of this clone: Germline is not matched at one junction end, which may reflect a read error. This chain links TRBV15 with TRBJ2-2; weak D call: TRBD2 (6 bases). Germline CDR1 is LNHNV and CDR2 is YYDKDF (reference sequence). The CDR3 totals 12 residues. The CDR3 DNA is TGTGCCACCAGCAGAGATTGGGGGGAGTTGTTTTTT. Protein: CATSRDWGELFF.

This chain connects TRBV7-2 to TRBJ1-6; no reliable D call. CDR1 and CDR2 from the germline V gene are SGHTA and FQGNSA. Trimming removed 0 bases at V and 7 bases at J, with 10 bases between. The CDR3 length is 15 residues. The CDR3 coding sequence is TGTGCCAGCAGCTTAGCAGAGGGCTCCAATTCACCCCTCCACTTT. This codes for CASSLAEGSNSPLHF.

The chain uses TRBV6-1 and TRBJ1-3, with 10 bases identical to TRBD1. The CDR3 has 15 amino acids. V lost 4 bases to trimming and J lost 4 bases; unmatched junction nucleotides: 4. Germline values: CDR1 MNHNS, CDR2 SASEGT. The CDR3 nucleotides read TGTGCCAGCAGTGCGGGACAGGGGACAGGAAACACCATATATTTT. Translating gives CASSAGQGTGNTIYF.

V usage is TRBV2 and J usage is TRBJ1-5; 8 positions agree with TRBD1. The CDR3 totals 15 residues. Germline CDR1 is SNHLY and CDR2 is FYNNEI. J lost 4 bases, V lost 7 bases, and 9 bases had no gene match. The DNA for the CDR3 is TGTGCCAGCAATTCGGACAGGGAGGGAAATCAGCCCCAGCATTTT. Its protein product is CASNSDREGNQPQHF. Using reference TRBV2 and TRBJ1-5 for the parts outside the CDR3, the full variable domain is EPEVTQTPSHQVTQMGQEVILRCVPISNHLYFYWYRQILGQKVEFLVSFYNNEISEKSEIFDDQFSVERPDGSNFTLKIRSTKLEDSAMYFCASNSDREGNQPQHFGDGTRLSIL.

V is TRBV25-1 and J is TRBJ2-5; 8 bases match TRBD1. CDR1 is MGHDK and CDR2 is SYGVNS in the germline V gene. V lost 3 bases to trimming and J lost 7 bases; unmatched junction nucleotides: 7. The CDR3 runs 14 residues. The CDR3 coding sequence is TGTGCCAGCAGTGATCACAGGGGGTCAGGGACCCAGTACTTC. Translation: CASSDHRGSGTQYF.

The J gene is TRBJ1-5, the V gene TRBV5-5; 7 bases align to TRBD1. The V and J ends lost 0 bases and 6 bases, in that order; junction bases with no gene match: 0. The length of the CDR3 is 13 residues. Germline values: CDR1 SGHKS, CDR2 YYEKEE (reference sequence). CDR3 protein: CASSLEGAQPQHF. CDR3 sequence (DNA): TGTGCCAGCAGCTTGGAGGGGGCTCAGCCCCAGCATTTT.

This chain uses TRBV4-1 with TRBJ2-7; perhaps TRBD1 as D (6 bases). The V gene lost 4 bases and the J gene lost 7 bases, with 23 bases spanning the gap. CDR3 length equals 16 residues. Germline V gene sequence: CDR1 MGHRA, CDR2 YSYEKL. DNA for the CDR3: TGCGCCAGCAGCCTCCGGACAGCCTATCTACCGGGTGAGCAGTACTTC. Translated: CASSLRTAYLPGEQYF.

This rearrangement joins TRBV5-4 to TRBJ1-6; D unresolved. This CDR3 spans 14 amino acids. Germline loops: CDR1 SGHNT, CDR2 YYREEE (reference sequence). V lost 3 bases, J lost 7 bases, and 11 bases lay in between. The CDR3 DNA reads as TGTGCCAGCAGCTGGCGGGATATAAATTCACCCCTCCACTTT. As protein: CASSWRDINSPLHF.

CDR3 in DNA: TGTGCCAGTCCTTATAGTCGTGGGGGCAGGAACACTGAAGCTTTCTTT. Its protein is CASPYSRGGRNTEAFF. The V call is TRBV6-4, the J call TRBJ1-1, with D perhaps matching TRBD1 (6 bases). The CDR3 length is 16 residues. V was clipped by 9 bases and J by 1 base, with 21 bases between them. The germline gives CDR1 MRHNA, CDR2 SNTAGT.

The chain uses TRBV9 and TRBJ2-5; D may be TRBD2 (7 bases). Trimming took 6 bases from V and 0 from J, leaving 15 bases between them. Germline V CDR1 and CDR2: SGDLS, YYNGEE. The CDR3 runs to 15 residues. CDR3: CASTGRGAHQETQYF. CDR3 bases: TGTGCCAGCACCGGTCGGGGGGCCCACCAAGAGACCCAGTACTTC.

The gene calls are TRBV5-1 and TRBJ2-1; TRBD1 is a possible D gene (6 bases). The V end was cut by 0 bases, the J end by 9 bases, with 16 bases between. Looked up from germline, CDR1 is SGHRS and CDR2 is YFSETQ. The CDR3 spans 15 residues. The CDR3 region is CASSLVQGRPSEQFF. The CDR3 DNA is TGCGCCAGCAGCTTGGTTCAGGGGCGCCCCAGTGAGCAGTTCTTC.

This sequence joins TRBV5-1 and TRBJ2-1; 15 bases align to TRBD2. This CDR3 is built from 15 residues. V was pared by 4 bases and J by 7 bases, with 3 bases of the junction left unmatched. Germline lookup yields CDR1 SGHRS and CDR2 YFSETQ. CDR3 bases: TGCGCCAGCAGCCCTGGGACTAGCGGGGGGAATGAGCAGTTCTTC. It specifies CASSPGTSGGNEQFF.